These 23 T cell receptor beta chains share one sample of origin, sequenced in a study of T cell repertoires in cytomegalovirus infection. TCRdb itself ran the reads through MiXCR, one entry per CDR3 protein. The repertoire holds 150,000 to 200,000 distinct CDR3 sequences, with roughly a fifth as singletons. The source material was PBMCs. Every receptor here comes from a human donor in good health (CMV status not recorded). Some clones in this sample may be carry-over from other donors' samples.

This clonotype was seen ten or more times. The chain employs TRBV7-2 and TRBJ2-7; TRBD2 agrees at 8 bases. Germline-derived CDR1 and CDR2 are SGHTA and FQGNSA. This CDR3 region has 15 residues. V lost 6 bases and J lost 8; bases outside the gene matches: 15. CDR3 sequence: CASSWTLAGPPQQYF. The CDR3, as DNA: TGTGCCAGCAGTTGGACGTTAGCGGGACCACCGCAGCAGTACTTC.

V usage is TRBV29-1 and J usage is TRBJ1-1, with 9 bases matching TRBD1. Germline V CDR1 and CDR2: SQVTM, ANQGSEA. J was trimmed by 5 bases and V by 5 bases; bases with no gene match: 6. The CDR3 sequence is 13 residues long. CDR3 bases: TGCAGCGTTCAGCCGGGACAGGGAACTGAAGCTTTCTTT. Amino acid sequence: CSVQPGQGTEAFF.

A few counts support this clonotype. J is TRBJ1-5 and V is TRBV29-1; weak D call: TRBD1 (5 bases). Germline lookup yields CDR1 SQVTM and CDR2 ANQGSEA. The CDR3 runs 14 residues. Trimming left V 4 bases short and J 4 bases short, with 14 bases between. The chain's CDR3 is CSVAPSGGNQPQHF. CDR3 DNA sequence: TGCAGCGTTGCCCCTTCGGGGGGAAATCAGCCCCAGCATTTT.

The V gene is TRBV19, the J gene TRBJ2-3; 11 positions match TRBD2. The CDR3 consists of 17 residues. Germline values: CDR1 LNHDA, CDR2 SQIVND (reference sequence). V dropped 7 bases and J dropped 1; count of bases not matched to a gene: 10. This chain's CDR3 is CASIETSGKRGTDTQYF. The CDR3 region has the DNA TGTGCCAGTATTGAGACTAGCGGGAAACGGGGCACAGATACGCAGTATTTT.

The chain recombines TRBV11-1 with TRBJ2-2, with 12 nucleotides matching TRBD2. The CDR3 extends over 16 amino acids. Germline V CDR1 and CDR2: SGHAT, FQDESV (reference sequence). J gave up 4 bases and V 4 bases, and 4 bases lay outside the gene matches. For the CDR3, the DNA is TGTGCCAGCAGCTCTAGCGGGGGGGCCACCACCGGGGAGCTGTTTTTT. Protein sequence: CASSSSGGATTGELFF.

This clonotype was found many times. The rearrangement links TRBV12-3 or TRBV12-4 to TRBJ2-7; 13 nucleotides agree with TRBD2. J lost 7 bases, V lost 6 bases, and 6 bases had no gene match. CDR3 length equals 14 residues. In nucleotides, the CDR3 is TGTGCCAGCAGGGGACTAGCGGGAAGTGGGGAGCAGTACTTC. This translates into CASRGLAGSGEQYF.

The V gene is TRBV10-3, the J gene TRBJ1-1; unclear D gene. CDR1 is ENHRY, CDR2 SYGVKD, per germline. The CDR3 has 16 amino acids. Trimming took off 0 bases at V and 5 bases at J, with 16 bases between the two ends. The chain's CDR3 is CAISESSPGVGTEAFF. The CDR3 nucleotides are TGTGCCATCAGTGAGTCGAGTCCGGGCGTAGGGACTGAAGCTTTCTTT.

This clonotype was found a few times. J is TRBJ2-7 and V is TRBV29-1; tentatively, D is TRBD1 (7 bases). V lost 7 bases, J lost 0 bases, and 19 bases lay in between. Germline V gene data show CDR1 as SQVTM and CDR2 as ANQGSEA. The CDR3 loop spans 15 amino acids. The CDR3 spells CSAAGGGGFSYEQYF. CDR3 coding DNA: TGCAGCGCCGCAGGGGGAGGCGGGTTCTCCTACGAGCAGTACTTC.

This chain connects TRBV5-1 to TRBJ2-7; D is ambiguous. CDR1 SGHRS and CDR2 YFSETQ come from the germline V gene. V was shortened by 0 bases and J by 7 bases, with 20 bases between the two germline ends. The CDR3 totals 16 residues. The CDR3 protein is CASSLAGGPSPWEQYF. The CDR3 DNA reads TGCGCCAGCAGCTTGGCCGGCGGACCATCCCCGTGGGAGCAGTACTTC.

This chain links TRBV4-3 with TRBJ2-3; the match to TRBD2 covers 9 bases. From germline, CDR1 is LGHNA and CDR2 YSLEER. Trimming at V came to 0 bases and at J to 3 bases, leaving 7 bases not matched to a gene. The CDR3 runs to 17 residues. The CDR3 region is CASSQDGASGMTDTQYF. The DNA for the CDR3 is TGCGCCAGCAGCCAAGACGGGGCTAGCGGGATGACAGATACGCAGTATTTT.

This chain joins TRBV19 and TRBJ2-1; no clear D. V was shortened by 2 bases and J by 7 bases, with 12 bases between the two germline ends. The CDR3 length is 14 residues. Germline V lookup: CDR1 LNHDA, CDR2 SQIVND (reference sequence). This CDR3 is CASSIKSAVNEQFF. The CDR3 DNA is TGTGCCAGTAGTATAAAAAGTGCCGTTAATGAGCAGTTCTTC.

This clonotype was counted between two and nine times. J is TRBJ1-3 and V is TRBV7-2; D possibly corresponds to TRBD1 (5 bases). The germline gives CDR1 SGHTA, CDR2 FQGNSA. The CDR3 is 15 residues long. Trimming removed 5 bases from V and 3 bases from J, with 14 bases in between. The DNA of the CDR3 is TGTGCCAGCAGCCGACAGCCAGGCGGTGGAAACACCATATATTTT. As protein: CASSRQPGGGNTIYF.

The rearrangement links TRBV18 to TRBJ2-1, with no clear D. The CDR3 has 15 amino acids. V was pared by 3 bases and J by 13 bases, with 22 bases between. The germline V gene encodes CDR1 KGHSH and CDR2 LQKENI. CDR3 residues: CASSPGGFTTMKQFF. The CDR3, as DNA: TGTGCCAGCTCACCGGGCGGATTCACTACAATGAAACAGTTCTTC.

This clonotype appeared a few times. In nucleotides, the CDR3 is TGTGCCAGCAGGCAAGATGGGACGGACTATGGCTACACCTTC. Translating gives CASRQDGTDYGYTF. The chain combines TRBV7-9 with TRBJ1-2, with D tentatively TRBD1 (5 bases). Germline CDR1 SEHNR, CDR2 FQNEAQ (reference sequence). The CDR3 sequence is 14 residues long. V shed 6 bases and J shed 3 bases, with 14 bases lying between them.

Here the CDR3 reads CSVEWGGTDTQYF. Written as DNA, the CDR3 is TGCAGCGTTGAGTGGGGAGGGACAGATACGCAGTATTTT. V and J are TRBV29-1 and TRBJ2-3; 7 bases fit TRBD2. Per the germline V gene, CDR1 is SQVTM and CDR2 is ANQGSEA. The CDR3 contains 13 residues. The V and J ends lost 3 bases and 3 bases, in that order; junction bases with no gene match: 3.

J is TRBJ2-2 and V is TRBV27; D might be TRBD2 (6 bases). Germline CDR1 MNHEY, CDR2 SMNVEV (reference sequence). Trimming shortened V by 8 bases and J by 7 bases, and 17 bases separated the two germline ends. This CDR3 has 14 residues. CDR3 sequence (DNA): TGTGCCAGCGGGACCGGGAGCGGAGTCGGGGAGCTGTTTTTT. This gives the protein CASGTGSGVGELFF.

CDR3 loop: CASRQGRDGYTF. For the CDR3, the DNA is TGTGCCAGCAGACAGGGAAGGGATGGCTACACCTTC. The chain is built from TRBV27 and TRBJ1-2; possibly TRBD1 for D (6 bases). The germline V gene has CDR1 MNHEY and CDR2 SMNVEV (reference sequence). This CDR3 is built from 12 residues. Trimming left V 6 bases short and J 6 bases short, with 11 bases between.

This clonotype was detected many times. V usage is TRBV7-8 and J usage is TRBJ2-3; D remains ambiguous. V was shortened by 3 bases and J by 0 bases, with 13 bases between the two germline ends. The CDR3 covers 16 residues. Germline values: CDR1 SGHVS, CDR2 FQNEAQ. The CDR3 here is CASSFRPRASTDTQYF. The CDR3 DNA sequence: TGTGCCAGCAGCTTCCGACCCCGTGCTAGCACAGATACGCAGTATTTT.

This clonotype showed up many times. The chain has TRBV7-2 and TRBJ1-5; D might be TRBD1 (5 bases). Germline V lookup: CDR1 SGHTA, CDR2 FQGNSA. The CDR3 covers 15 residues. Trimming stripped 1 base from V and 5 bases from J, with 12 bases between. This CDR3 is CASSLGRQGYQPQHF. For the CDR3, the DNA is TGTGCCAGCAGCTTAGGGCGGCAGGGCTATCAGCCCCAGCATTTT.

This clonotype was recorded at least ten times. The V gene is TRBV7-9, the J gene TRBJ2-3; D is possibly TRBD2 (6 bases). Looked up from germline, CDR1 is SEHNR and CDR2 is FQNEAQ (reference sequence). Trimming cost V 0 bases and J 0 bases, with 7 bases left between them. This CDR3 region has 15 residues. CDR3 nucleotides: TGTGCCAGCAGCTTAGCGCGGGGCAGCACAGATACGCAGTATTTT. Amino acid sequence: CASSLARGSTDTQYF. Together with reference TRBV7-9 and TRBJ2-3, the CDR3 gives the full variable domain: DTGVSQNPRHKITKRGQNVTFRCDPISEHNRLYWYRQTLGQGPEFLTYFQNEAQLEKSRLLSDRFSAERPKGSFSTLEIQRTEQGDSAMYLCASSLARGSTDTQYFGPGTRLTVL.

This clonotype was seen at least ten times. The chain is built from TRBV7-3 and TRBJ2-3; 12 bases fit TRBD2. Looked up from germline, CDR1 is SGHTA and CDR2 is FQGTGA. V shed 5 bases and J 4 bases; nucleotides not matched to a gene: 22. This CDR3 spans 21 amino acids. The CDR3 DNA follows: TGTGCCAGCAGCCCCTACCCGGGACTAGCGGGCAGGGGGGGTTTGGCAGATACGCAGTATTTT. Its protein product is CASSPYPGLAGRGGLADTQYF.

This rearrangement joins TRBV2 to TRBJ1-3; TRBD1 matches 12 bases. This CDR3 has 18 amino acids. With 6 bases clipped from V and 2 bases from J, the junction kept 11 bases outside the gene matches. Germline CDR1 reads SNHLY; CDR2 reads FYNNEI. CDR3 sequence (DNA): TGTGCCAGCAGGGGGACAGGGGGCCTAGAGGCGGCTGGAAACACCATATATTTT. Protein product: CASRGTGGLEAAGNTIYF. Filled out from reference TRBV2 and TRBJ1-3, the complete variable domain reads EPEVTQTPSHQVTQMGQEVILRCVPISNHLYFYWYRQILGQKVEFLVSFYNNEISEKSEIFDDQFSVERPDGSNFTLKIRSTKLEDSAMYFCASRGTGGLEAAGNTIYFGEGSWLTVV.

The gene calls are TRBV7-9 and TRBJ2-7; 12 nucleotides agree with TRBD1. Looked up from germline, CDR1 is SEHNR and CDR2 is FQNEAQ (reference sequence). The CDR3 loop spans 15 amino acids. V lost 5 bases to trimming and J lost 4 bases; unmatched junction nucleotides: 6. The CDR3 is CASSMGQGARYEQYF. For the CDR3, the DNA is TGTGCCAGCAGCATGGGACAGGGGGCGAGATACGAGCAGTACTTC.